These 5 T cell receptor beta chains were all obtained from the same sample, sequenced in a study of CD8+ T cells in alopecia areata. Sequencing relied on a cDNA template that was reverse transcribed from extracted RNA. Profiling relied on immunoSEQ multiplex PCR, and the TCRdb table lists in-frame clones only, not all of them. The table has 150,000 or so clones, roughly 44% seen once. Sequencing was done on a sample of CD4+ T cells sorted from blood. All receptors come from a human donor with alopecia areata.

Only one count was recorded for this clone. The chain carries TRBV5-1 and TRBJ2-1; TRBD2 agrees at 10 bases. This CDR3 is built from 15 residues. The germline V gene encodes CDR1 SGHRS and CDR2 YFSETQ. The junction had 5 bases not matched to a gene; V was cut back by 1 base and J by 7 bases. The CDR3 protein is CASSLSLAGVNEQFF. In DNA, the CDR3 is TGCGCCAGCAGCTTGAGTCTAGCGGGAGTGAATGAGCAGTTCTTC.

The chain is built from TRBV7-6 and TRBJ1-2, with 10 nucleotides matching TRBD1. The length of the CDR3 is 14 residues. Germline CDR1 is SGHVS and CDR2 is FNYEAQ. The J segment lost 5 bases and the V segment lost 5 bases, leaving 5 bases of the junction unmatched. CDR3 bases: TGTGCCAGCAGCCCCCGGACAGGGGGGTATGGCTACACCTTC. Its translation: CASSPRTGGYGYTF.

This clone has just a few counts. V and J are TRBV4-1 and TRBJ1-4; TRBD1 agrees at 9 bases. Germline CDR1 is MGHRA and CDR2 is YSYEKL. V lost 1 base and J lost 4; bases outside the gene matches: 4. The CDR3 totals 16 residues. Here the CDR3 reads CASSQGGQGLNEKLFF. The CDR3 region has the DNA TGCGCCAGCAGCCAAGGCGGACAGGGGCTTAATGAAAAACTGTTTTTT.

The chain has TRBV5-1 and TRBJ2-5, with D tentatively TRBD1 or TRBD2 (5 bases each). There are 15 residues in the CDR3. Trimming removed 0 bases from V and 0 bases from J, with 9 bases in between. Germline lookup yields CDR1 SGHRS and CDR2 YFSETQ. CDR3 amino acids: CASSLARGHQETQYF. The CDR3 region has the DNA TGCGCCAGCAGCTTGGCCCGGGGACACCAAGAGACCCAGTACTTC.

There are a few counts of this clone. The rearrangement joins TRBV29-1 to TRBJ2-1, with a tentative D call TRBD2 (6 bases). V lost 0 bases, J lost 8 bases, and 11 bases lay in between. This CDR3 is built from 13 residues. Germline CDR1 reads SQVTM; CDR2 reads ANQGSEA. The CDR3 protein is CSVEDGSGDEQFF. The CDR3 bases are TGCAGCGTTGAAGACGGGAGTGGAGATGAGCAGTTCTTC.